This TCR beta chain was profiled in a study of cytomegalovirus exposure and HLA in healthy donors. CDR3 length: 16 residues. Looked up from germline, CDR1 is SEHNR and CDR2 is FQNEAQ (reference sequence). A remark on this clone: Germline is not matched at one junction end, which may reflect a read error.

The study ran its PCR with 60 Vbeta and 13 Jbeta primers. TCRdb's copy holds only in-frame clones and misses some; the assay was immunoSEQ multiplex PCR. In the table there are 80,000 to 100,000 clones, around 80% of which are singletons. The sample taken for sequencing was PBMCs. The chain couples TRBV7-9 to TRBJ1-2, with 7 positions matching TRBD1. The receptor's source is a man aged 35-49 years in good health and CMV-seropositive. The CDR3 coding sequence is TGTTCCAGCAGCCTAGGGGGCGGGGATAGGCCTAATGGCTACACCTTC. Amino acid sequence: CSSSLGGGDRPNGYTF.